Listed here is a single T cell receptor beta chain. The specificity of this receptor is unknown. The input lacks base qualities; no much larger clone sits a single base away. The collaborating institutions used their own protocols to collect whole blood in K2EDTA tubes. Collaborator samples were shipped for TCRbeta analysis as frozen whole blood, isolated PBMCs, or DNA extracted from either sample type. TCRbeta CDR3 regions were amplified from genomic DNA using the immunoSEQ Assay, a bias-controlled multiplex PCR. The authors processed their data as follows. The number of nucleated cells in each sample was estimated from the amplification of reference gene primers within the assay. Sequence reads were collapsed and filtered to measure the absolute abundance of every unique TCRbeta CDR3 rearrangement. For each sample, productive Simpson clonality was calculated by taking the square root of Simpson's diversity index across productive rearrangements. TCRdb took over this immuneACCESS table, retaining in-frame rearrangements with V and J assigned. Such tables are incomplete; in checked studies, under half of the missing clones stem from an unresolved V gene, and the remainder is unexplained. The V and J calls and clone size come from that table; D and trimming were worked out from the DNA. This sample comprises 110,000 or so clones, roughly 84% of them detected only once. In total, the top ten clones hold 7.5% to 10% of the sample.

The data belong to a study of blood T cell repertoires in COVID-19 (TCRdb year 2020). Some background on the complete study: Samples from collaborators originated in the United States, Italy and Spain and spanned both the acute and convalescent phases of COVID-19. The prospective study material was composed of cDNA or gDNA derived from T cells, B-cell-depleted T cells, or PBMCs. The dataset comprised deeply sampled blood TCRbeta repertoires from subjects exposed to, actively infected with, or recovered from COVID-19. The repertoires were made available in a free public database intended to serve as a resource for research on the immune response to SARS-CoV-2. Samples were obtained from the ongoing ImmuneRACE study (first 160 participants) and from 950 to 1,500 subjects provided by 6 global collaborators. Sample metadata almost always included a de-identified subject ID, COVID-19 status, age in years and sex. HLA class I and class II types, where available, came from metadata supplied by the sample provider rather than from assay-based typing. The paper as a whole reports these results and caveats: The amount of clinical and demographic metadata varied by source and participant and was provided uncurated.

CDR1 is given as LGHDT and CDR2 as YNNKEL, both from the germline V gene (reference sequence). Here V drops 2 bases and J drops 6 bases, and the junction holds 6 bases not matched to any gene. Including the terminal cysteine and phenylalanine, the CDR3 comprises 15 residues. Only the CDR3 portion is preserved as DNA: 45 bases, with reading frame beginning at the first base. The TCR originated in a woman aged 40-49 years with acute or convalescent COVID-19. The chain is assembled from TRBV3-1 (or the pseudogene TRBV3-2) and TRBJ1-2; 10 bases in the junction line up with TRBD1. The source material was peripheral blood. Here the CDR3 is given as CASSQPQTGGHGYTF. The nucleotide sequence is given as TGTGCCAGCAGCCAACCGCAGACAGGGGGCCATGGCTACACCTTC.